This TCR beta chain was sequenced during a study of CD8+ T cells in alopecia areata. Study as a whole: Patients received oral tofacitinib, 5 to 10 mg twice daily, for moderate-to-severe alopecia areata. Study-wide findings and caveats: Mice gave a clearer picture of TCR sharing than patients did, possibly for HLA-related reasons.

Worth noting for this clone: Its antigen is still unknown.

Following RNA extraction, reverse transcription yielded cDNA that acted as the sequencing template. The assay was immunoSEQ multiplex PCR, and TCRdb's table has in-frame clones only and misses some. Of 90,000 to 100,000 clones in the sample, more than 55% are singletons; the top ten hold less than 20%. Described treatment: oral pan-JAK inhibitor, 5-10 mg twice daily. The starting material was CD8+ T cells sorted from blood, obtained at week 4, from a patient treated with tofacitinib. The TCR was taken from a human donor with alopecia areata.

CDR3 in amino acids: CASSEPGERANSPLHF. CDR3 bases: TGTGCCAGCAGTGAACCGGGTGAGCGTGCTAATTCACCCCTCCACTTT. The rearrangement links TRBV27 to TRBJ1-6; D gene ambiguous. Germline-derived CDR1 and CDR2 are MNHEY and SMNVEV (reference sequence). V lost 5 bases and J 6 bases, leaving 17 bases between the germline ends. The CDR3 totals 16 residues.